This TCR beta chain was sequenced for a study of type 1 regulatory T cells. Study-wide background: T-allo10 is an in vitro-generated, Tr1-enriched CD4 T cell product specific for alloantigen. General study findings and limits: Compared with non-type 1 regulatory T cells, type 1 regulatory T cells showed a more restricted TCR repertoire.

This clonotype was counted only a few times. Its antigen is currently unknown. Each CDR3 protein is one row after TCRdb ran MiXCR on the reads. The repertoire holds about 5,000 distinct CDR3 sequences, with around 26% as singletons. The source is a human donor in good health. Sequenced sample: cultured type 1 regulatory T (Tr1) cells, either the whole culture or a sorted fraction (not recorded which).

The DNA of the CDR3 is TGTGCCTTTTCAAGCTGGGGGAACACTGAAGCTTTCTTT. Its protein is CAFSSWGNTEAFF. The V gene is TRBV30, the J gene TRBJ1-1, with D unclear. Germline V lookup: CDR1 GTSNPN, CDR2 SVGIG (reference sequence). The CDR3 spans 13 residues. Between the trimmed V and J ends, which lost 7 bases and 1 base, there was a span of 13 bases.